One sample yielded the 19 T cell receptor beta chains listed below, sequenced in a study of blood T cell repertoires in COVID-19. Clones were sequenced by immunoSEQ multiplex PCR, and TCRdb holds only the in-frame ones, with some missing. The sample has 50,000 to 65,000 clones; more than 85% are singletons. Material: peripheral blood. These receptor sequences come from a man in his fifties with acute or convalescent COVID-19.

The chain is built from TRBV18 and TRBJ2-6; TRBD1 is a possible D gene (5 bases). V was shortened by 4 bases and J by 0 bases, with 25 bases between the two germline ends. The CDR3 runs 21 residues. Germline CDR1 KGHSH, CDR2 LQKENI. The CDR3: CASSLQYTGQDSYSGANVLTF. CDR3 nucleotide sequence: TGTGCCAGCTCACTCCAGTATACAGGCCAAGACTCCTACTCTGGGGCCAACGTCCTGACTTTC.

The chain combines TRBV2 with TRBJ2-3, with TRBD2 matching over 11 bases. Germline V gene data show CDR1 as SNHLY and CDR2 as FYNNEI. J gave up 4 bases and V 5 bases, and 2 bases lay outside the gene matches. This CDR3 is 14 amino acids long. The CDR3 protein is CASSPSGGPDTQYF. The CDR3 bases are TGTGCCAGCAGTCCTAGCGGGGGGCCAGATACGCAGTATTTT.

This chain joins TRBV9 and TRBJ2-3; 7 bases are a match to TRBD2. The CDR3 covers 17 residues. Looked up from germline, CDR1 is SGDLS and CDR2 is YYNGEE. Losses at the gene ends were 0 bases for V and 2 bases for J; bases not matched to a gene: 9. CDR3 region: CASSVVASGQFTDTQYF. CDR3 in DNA: TGTGCCAGCAGCGTAGTTGCTAGCGGTCAATTCACAGATACGCAGTATTTT. The whole variable domain, filled in from reference TRBV9 and TRBJ2-3, reads DSGVTQTPKHLITATGQRVTLRCSPRSGDLSVYWYQQSLDQGLQFLIQYYNGEERAKGNILERFSAQQFPDLHSELNLSSLELGDSALYFCASSVVASGQFTDTQYFGPGTRLTVL.

The chain has TRBV12-3 or TRBV12-4 and TRBJ2-2; D not certain. The CDR3 loop spans 12 amino acids. V gave up 6 bases and J gave up 6 bases, with 8 bases separating them. Here the CDR3 DNA reads TGTGCCAGCAGCTCCACTCCCGGGGAGCTGTTTTTT. Protein product: CASSSTPGELFF.

This sequence joins TRBV3-1 (or the pseudogene TRBV3-2) and TRBJ1-5; D gene uncertain. Germline V gene sequence: CDR1 LGHDT, CDR2 YNNKEL (reference sequence). V was cut by 1 base and J by 0 bases, with 7 bases left in between. The CDR3 consists of 15 residues. The CDR3 region is CASSQVIPSNQPQHF. The DNA for the CDR3 is TGTGCCAGCAGCCAAGTAATCCCTAGCAATCAGCCCCAGCATTTT.

The CDR3, as DNA: TGCGCCAGCAGCCAAACTGGGGCGGGAGAGCAGTACTTC. Protein product: CASSQTGAGEQYF. The V gene is TRBV4-1, the J gene TRBJ2-7; D possibly corresponds to TRBD2 (6 bases). The CDR3 length is 13 residues. The germline CDR1 and CDR2 sequences are MGHRA and YSYEKL. Deletions cut 2 bases from V and 7 bases from J, with 12 bases between.

V and J are TRBV7-8 and TRBJ1-2, with 10 bases identical to TRBD1. J lost 6 bases, V lost 0 bases, and 4 bases had no gene match. The germline CDR1 and CDR2 sequences are SGHVS and FQNEAQ. The CDR3 spans 15 residues. As DNA, the CDR3 is TGTGCCAGCAGCTTAGCACCGGGACAGGGGCATGGCTACACCTTC. Translated, it gives CASSLAPGQGHGYTF.

This chain joins TRBV19 and TRBJ1-5; a possible D gene is TRBD1 (6 bases). In germline, CDR1 is LNHDA, CDR2 SQIVND (reference sequence). V gave up 7 bases and J gave up 1 base, with 8 bases separating them. The CDR3 loop spans 13 amino acids. The CDR3: CASTTGSNQPQHF. The DNA for the CDR3 is TGTGCCAGTACTACAGGGAGCAATCAGCCCCAGCATTTT. Supplemented by reference TRBV19 and TRBJ1-5, the full variable domain reads DGGITQSPKYLFRKEGQNVTLSCEQNLNHDAMYWYRQDPGQGLRLIYYSQIVNDFQKGDIAEGYSVSREKKESFPLTVTSAQKNPTAFYLCASTTGSNQPQHFGDGTRLSIL.

The chain recombines TRBV6-2 or TRBV6-3 with TRBJ2-3; 10 nucleotides align to TRBD2. This CDR3 has 16 amino acids. Per the germline V gene, CDR1 is MNHEY and CDR2 is SVGEGT. J gave up 5 bases and V 2 bases, and 7 bases lay outside the gene matches. The CDR3 sequence is CASSYRAGGPEDTQYF. In DNA form, the CDR3 reads TGTGCCAGCAGTTACCGAGCGGGGGGGCCAGAAGATACGCAGTATTTT.

As concerns this clone: A read error may produce the germline difference seen at one junction end. V gene TRBV19 combines with J gene TRBJ1-4; D is possibly TRBD1 (5 bases). The CDR3 totals 14 residues. The germline V gene has CDR1 LNHDA and CDR2 SQIVND (reference sequence). The CDR3 sequence: CATSRPGDVGLLFF. The CDR3 DNA is TGTGCCACTAGTAGGCCGGGGGACGTCGGATTACTGTTTTTT. The whole variable domain, remainder taken from reference TRBV19 and TRBJ1-4, is DGGITQSPKYLFRKEGQNVTLSCEQNLNHDAMYWYRQDPGQGLRLIYYSQIVNDFQKGDIAEGYSVSREKKESFPLTVTSAQKNPTAFYLCATSRPGDVGLLFFGSGTQLSVL.

The gene calls are TRBV11-2 and TRBJ2-1; 12 bases are shared with TRBD2. The CDR3 contains 15 residues. V was pared by 5 bases and J by 7 bases, with 6 bases of the junction left unmatched. Germline assignment: CDR1 SGHAT and CDR2 FQNNGV. The CDR3 loop reads CASSPLGTSGNEQFF. The CDR3 DNA follows: TGTGCCAGCAGCCCTCTGGGGACTAGCGGGAATGAGCAGTTCTTC.

This clone was counted a single time. The rearrangement joins TRBV10-3 to TRBJ1-4; TRBD1 agrees at 7 bases. Per germline, CDR1 ENHRY and CDR2 SYGVKD. This CDR3 has 14 amino acids. Trimming cost V 6 bases and J 3 bases; bases outside gene matches: 4. In DNA form, the CDR3 reads TGTGCCATCAGAGAGGGGGCGGCTAATGAAAAACTGTTTTTT. Its translation: CAIREGAANEKLFF.

This clone is a singleton in its sample. The V and J genes are TRBV28 and TRBJ2-3; TRBD2 aligns across 9 bases. Trimming took 8 bases from V and 6 from J; bases not matched to a gene: 9. Germline values: CDR1 MDHEN, CDR2 SYDVKM. The CDR3 is 14 amino acids. In DNA form, the CDR3 reads TGTGCCAGCCTAGGGAGCGGGGGGCTGGATACGCAGTATTTT. Translation gives CASLGSGGLDTQYF.

The V call is TRBV13, the J call TRBJ2-1; D remains ambiguous. With 5 bases removed from V and 7 bases from J, the gap between germline ends came to 9 bases. CDR1 PRHDT and CDR2 FYEKMQ come from the germline V gene (reference sequence). CDR3 length equals 12 residues. The DNA for the CDR3 is TGTGCCAGCAGCCCGACACGGAATGAGCAGTTCTTC. Translated, it gives CASSPTRNEQFF.

The V gene is TRBV12-5, the J gene TRBJ1-6; D possibly corresponds to TRBD1 (5 bases). V lost 2 bases and J 16 bases, leaving 15 bases between the germline ends. The CDR3 sequence is 13 residues long. Germline V CDR1 and CDR2: LGHNT, FRNRAP. CDR3 loop: CASGLSGGSLLHF. In DNA form, the CDR3 reads TGTGCTAGTGGTTTGTCCGGGGGATCCCTTCTCCACTTT.

The chain combines TRBV15 with TRBJ2-2; D ambiguous. The ends were cut back, 0 bases at V and 1 base at J, with 6 bases in the middle. Germline V gene sequence: CDR1 LNHNV, CDR2 YYDKDF (reference sequence). The CDR3 extends over 15 amino acids. This chain's CDR3 is CATSRDLQNTGELFF. The DNA for the CDR3 is TGTGCCACCAGCAGAGATTTACAGAACACCGGGGAGCTGTTTTTT. Full variable domain (outside the CDR3, taken from reference TRBV15 and TRBJ2-2): DAMVIQNPRYQVTQFGKPVTLSCSQTLNHNVMYWYQQKSSQAPKLLFHYYDKDFNNEADTPDNFQSRRPNTSFCFLDIRSPGLGDTAMYLCATSRDLQNTGELFFGEGSRLTVL.

The V call is TRBV11-2, the J call TRBJ2-3, with TRBD2 matching 14 bases. The CDR3 runs 18 residues. J gave up 2 bases and V 3 bases, and 7 bases lay outside the gene matches. CDR1 and CDR2 from the germline V gene are SGHAT and FQNNGV. CDR3 nucleotide sequence: TGTGCCAGCAGCTTGGGGAGACTAGCGGGGGGGCTCACAGATACGCAGTATTTT. Translated, it gives CASSLGRLAGGLTDTQYF.

A single count supports this clone. The rearrangement links TRBV18 to TRBJ1-5; no definite D call. The CDR3 has 12 residues. Deletions cut 6 bases from V and 7 bases from J, with 10 bases between. CDR1 KGHSH and CDR2 LQKENI come from the germline V gene. In nucleotides, the CDR3 is TGTGCCAGCTCCCCGTACGGGCAGCCCCAGCATTTT. It specifies CASSPYGQPQHF. Filled out from reference TRBV18 and TRBJ1-5, the complete variable domain reads NAGVMQNPRHLVRRRGQEARLRCSPMKGHSHVYWYRQLPEEGLKFMVYLQKENIIDESGMPKERFSAEFPKEGPSILRIQQVVRGDSAAYFCASSPYGQPQHFGDGTRLSIL.

The chain uses TRBV18 and TRBJ1-5; a possible D gene is TRBD1 (5 bases). Deletions cut 6 bases from V and 4 bases from J, with 10 bases between. The CDR3 extends over 13 amino acids. The V gene's germline CDR1 is KGHSH and CDR2 LQKENI. In nucleotides, the CDR3 is TGTGCCAGCTCGTCAGGGAAGAATCAGCCCCAGCATTTT. Translated, it gives CASSSGKNQPQHF. The variable domain in full, with the rest retrieved from reference TRBV18 and TRBJ1-5, is NAGVMQNPRHLVRRRGQEARLRCSPMKGHSHVYWYRQLPEEGLKFMVYLQKENIIDESGMPKERFSAEFPKEGPSILRIQQVVRGDSAAYFCASSSGKNQPQHFGDGTRLSIL.